The 6 T cell receptor beta chains below all came from one sample that was sequenced in a study of cytomegalovirus exposure and HLA in healthy donors. The PCR had 60 Vbeta and 13 Jbeta primers. Only in-frame clones appear in the TCRdb table, and some are missing; sequencing was by immunoSEQ multiplex PCR. The sample yields about 170,000 clones, 65% to 85% seen once. The sample taken for sequencing was PBMCs. Receptors originate from a woman between 45 and 60 years old in good health and CMV-seropositive.

The chain links TRBV5-5 to TRBJ2-3; 8 bases match TRBD1. Looked up from germline, CDR1 is SGHKS and CDR2 is YYEKEE (reference sequence). The J segment lost 5 bases and the V segment lost 0 bases, leaving 8 bases of the junction unmatched. The CDR3 is 16 residues long. The CDR3 reads CASSLEQGAHGDTQYF. For the CDR3, the DNA is TGTGCCAGCAGCTTGGAGCAGGGGGCGCATGGAGATACGCAGTATTTT. Based on the CDR3 plus reference TRBV5-5 and TRBJ2-3, the full variable domain is DAGVTQSPTHLIKTRGQQVTLRCSPISGHKSVSWYQQVLGQGPQFIFQYYEKEERGRGNFPDRFSARQFPNYSSELNVNALLLGDSALYLCASSLEQGAHGDTQYFGPGTRLTVL.

This sequence joins TRBV10-3 and TRBJ2-3; TRBD2 aligns across 11 bases. The CDR3 is 14 residues long. CDR1 and CDR2 (germline): ENHRY, SYGVKD. V was pared by 7 bases and J by 4 bases, with 4 bases of the junction left unmatched. The CDR3 here is CAITSGGLSDTQYF. The CDR3 coding sequence is TGTGCCATCACTAGCGGGGGGCTATCAGATACGCAGTATTTT.

Remarks on this clone: Relative to the germline gene, one junction end is altered; a read error may explain this. The same CDR3 can be traced to other DNA sequences in this sample. This rearrangement joins TRBV7-9 to TRBJ2-5, with D maybe TRBD1 (6 bases). The CDR3 length is 14 residues. CDR1 SEHNR and CDR2 FQNEAQ come from the germline V gene (reference sequence). This chain's CDR3 is CASSAQGLQETQYF. CDR3 nucleotides: TGCGCCAGCAGCGCACAGGGCCTCCAAGAGACCCAGTACTTC.

This chain connects TRBV7-6 to TRBJ1-2, with D uncertain. Germline V gene lookup returns CDR1 SGHVS and CDR2 FNYEAQ. The V gene lost 5 bases and the J gene lost 5 bases, with 12 bases spanning the gap. CDR3 length: 13 residues. CDR3 DNA: TGTGCCAGCAGCCCTGGAGGTCTTTATGGCTACACCTTC. This translates into CASSPGGLYGYTF.

This sequence joins TRBV27 and TRBJ1-5; D remains unclear. With 4 bases removed from V and 11 bases from J, the gap between germline ends came to 24 bases. This CDR3 contains 16 residues. Germline V lookup: CDR1 MNHEY, CDR2 SMNVEV (reference sequence). The CDR3 nucleotides read TGTGCCAGCAGTTATCGACTTGGAATCGAATTAAAGGCCCAGCATTTT. Translation gives CASSYRLGIELKAQHF.

The rearrangement links TRBV6-1 to TRBJ2-1; 12 nucleotides line up with TRBD1. The germline gives CDR1 MNHNS, CDR2 SASEGT. J was trimmed by 12 bases and V by 7 bases; bases with no gene match: 7. The CDR3 consists of 13 residues. The CDR3 DNA reads TGTGCCAGCACCGTAGGGACAGGGGGCTGGCAGTTCTTC. This sequence encodes CASTVGTGGWQFF.